These 32 T cell receptor beta chains originate from one sample sequenced in a study of vaccination effects on CD4 cells after COVID-19. Some clones are missing from TCRdb's copy, which holds only in-frame ones; the method was immunoSEQ multiplex PCR. The data show roughly 65,000 clones, 70% to 80% seen once. For these receptors, no antigen is known. Antigen-specific CD4+ T cells were expanded (with viral peptide pools) by the ViraFEST assay ahead of sequencing. Subsequent to about 10 days of culture, CD4+ T cells were isolated. Among the vaccine recipients, none had a prior SARS-CoV-2 infection, and nucleocapsid antibodies were negative. Sequencing used CD4+ T cells from PBMCs cultured with HCoV-NL63 spike peptides, obtained before COVID-19 vaccination. Source of these receptors: a human donor who received a COVID-19 vaccine.

This clone was observed a handful of times. J is TRBJ2-6 and V is TRBV28; TRBD1 might be the D (6 bases). Trimming shortened V by 11 bases and J by 0 bases, and 17 bases separated the two germline ends. CDR3 length: 16 amino acids. The germline V gene has CDR1 MDHEN and CDR2 SYDVKM. The chain's CDR3 is CAACGQSISGANVLTF. The CDR3 DNA sequence: TGTGCCGCTTGCGGACAGAGTATCTCTGGGGCCAACGTCCTGACTTTC.

The chain employs TRBV28 and TRBJ1-5; D perhaps matches TRBD1 (6 bases). Germline CDR1 reads MDHEN; CDR2 reads SYDVKM. V shed 5 bases and J shed 7 bases, with 21 bases lying between them. CDR3 length equals 16 residues. The CDR3 here is CASSQSGKGGGQPQHF. The CDR3 nucleotides read TGTGCCAGCAGTCAGAGCGGGAAAGGGGGTGGCCAGCCCCAGCATTTT.

This clone was detected only once. The V gene is TRBV18, the J gene TRBJ2-1, with a weak D call TRBD2 (7 bases). The germline V and J ends were trimmed by 0 bases and 8 bases, with 14 bases remaining between them. Germline CDR1 KGHSH, CDR2 LQKENI. The CDR3 covers 15 residues. CDR3 sequence (DNA): TGTGCCAGCTCACCACCGGGCGGGGGCTCGGATGAGCAGTTCTTC. Its translation: CASSPPGGGSDEQFF.

The gene calls are TRBV28 and TRBJ1-2; TRBD1 aligns across 8 bases. Germline lookup yields CDR1 MDHEN and CDR2 SYDVKM. V gave up 3 bases and J gave up 2 bases; unmatched junction bases: 2. The CDR3 extends over 14 amino acids. CDR3 region: CASSFRGRNYGYTF. For the CDR3, the DNA is TGTGCCAGCAGTTTCAGGGGGCGAAACTATGGCTACACCTTC.

The V gene is TRBV6-5, the J gene TRBJ2-1; D is unclear. The CDR3 is 13 residues long. V lost 6 bases and J lost 5, with 11 bases in between. Germline values: CDR1 MNHEY, CDR2 SVGAGI. CDR3 DNA sequence: TGTGCCAGCAGACACCTCCGGGACAATGAGCAGTTCTTC. Its translation is CASRHLRDNEQFF.

This chain joins TRBV28 and TRBJ2-3; D remains unclear. The CDR3 has 11 residues. Deletions cut 5 bases from V and 3 bases from J, with 3 bases between. The germline CDR1 and CDR2 sequences are MDHEN and SYDVKM. The CDR3 DNA reads as TGTGCCAGCAGTCAGACAGATACGCAGTATTTT. Amino acids: CASSQTDTQYF.

The chain recombines TRBV5-1 with TRBJ2-3; D unresolved. V lost 3 bases to trimming and J lost 6 bases, with 8 bases between them. Germline-derived CDR1 and CDR2 are SGHRS and YFSETQ. The CDR3 runs 12 residues. The CDR3 loop is CASSSHLDTQYF. The CDR3 DNA sequence: TGCGCCAGCAGCTCGCATCTGGATACGCAGTATTTT.

This clone is labeled medium-sized. The DNA of the CDR3 is TGTGCCAGCAGCCAGGGGAATAGCGGGGGGGCGGGTGAGACCCAGTACTTC. It codes for CASSQGNSGGAGETQYF. The J gene is TRBJ2-5, the V gene TRBV7-8, with TRBD2 matching 11 bases. V lost 5 bases, J lost 5 bases, and 13 bases stayed unmatched. The CDR3 length is 17 residues. CDR1 is SGHVS and CDR2 is FQNEAQ in the germline V gene.

The V call is TRBV3-1 (or the pseudogene TRBV3-2), the J call TRBJ2-3; D ambiguous. Trimming removed 3 bases at V and 6 bases at J, with 7 bases between. The CDR3 has 12 amino acids. CDR1 LGHDT and CDR2 YNNKEL come from the germline V gene (reference sequence). The CDR3 nucleotides are TGTGCCAGCAGCCAGTCGTGGGATACGCAGTATTTT. The encoded protein is CASSQSWDTQYF.

The chain has TRBV7-2 and TRBJ1-5; D gene unclear. This CDR3 comprises 13 residues. Germline V gene sequence: CDR1 SGHTA, CDR2 FQGNSA. Trimming took off 5 bases at V and 0 bases at J, with 5 bases between the two ends. As DNA, the CDR3 is TGTGCCAGCAGCCCCGATAGCAATCAGCCCCAGCATTTT. Translating it yields CASSPDSNQPQHF. Full variable domain (remainder filled in from reference TRBV7-2 and TRBJ1-5): GAGVSQSPSNKVTEKGKDVELRCDPISGHTALYWYRQSLGQGLEFLIYFQGNSAPDKSGLPSDRFSAERTGGSVSTLTIQRTQQEDSAVYLCASSPDSNQPQHFGDGTRLSIL.

This clone was detected a few times. The chain is built from TRBV7-3 and TRBJ2-2; tentative D call: TRBD1 (6 bases). V lost 2 bases and J 3 bases, leaving 13 bases between the germline ends. CDR1 is SGHTA and CDR2 is FQGTGA in the germline V gene. This CDR3 has 16 residues. As DNA, the CDR3 is TGTGCCAGCAGCTTACGACAGGTCCGGGACACCGGGGAGCTGTTTTTT. This sequence encodes CASSLRQVRDTGELFF.

The rearrangement uses TRBV14 and TRBJ1-6; D unclear. CDR1 and CDR2 from the germline V gene are SGHDN and FVKESK. This CDR3 has 13 amino acids. The V and J ends lost 4 bases and 10 bases respectively, with 11 bases between them. CDR3 sequence: CASSLSIGSPLHF. CDR3 nucleotide sequence: TGTGCCAGCAGCCTATCGATAGGCTCACCCCTCCACTTT.

The CDR3 loop reads CASSQDVPAETQYF. The CDR3 nucleotides are TGTGCCAGCAGCCAAGATGTCCCAGCGGAGACCCAGTACTTC. The chain employs TRBV4-2 and TRBJ2-5; the D is unclear. V gave up 0 bases and J gave up 5 bases, with 10 bases separating them. The germline gives CDR1 LGHNA, CDR2 YNFKEQ. CDR3 length: 14 amino acids.

This clone has a handful of counts. J is TRBJ1-4 and V is TRBV7-6, with TRBD1 identical over 7 bases. Per the germline V gene, CDR1 is SGHVS and CDR2 is FNYEAQ. This CDR3 has 15 residues. J lost 7 bases, V lost 1 base, and 6 bases had no gene match. Written as DNA, the CDR3 is TGTGCCAGCAGCTTAGGGGCAGGGGGAGGTGAAAAACTGTTTTTT. This translates into CASSLGAGGGEKLFF.

The gene calls are TRBV30 and TRBJ1-4; D remains ambiguous. The CDR3 is 11 residues long. Germline V gene data show CDR1 as GTSNPN and CDR2 as SVGIG (reference sequence). V lost 3 bases, J lost 8 bases, and 7 bases lay in between. The CDR3 DNA follows: TGTGCCTGGAGGGTGGAAGAAAAACTGTTTTTT. This gives the protein CAWRVEEKLFF.

This clone was recorded a few times. CDR3 DNA: TGTGCCAGCAGCTTAGAAGCGCGCGGGGGGCCTAGAGATACGCAGTATTTT. Translated, it gives CASSLEARGGPRDTQYF. The rearrangement uses TRBV7-2 and TRBJ2-3, with TRBD2 matching 8 bases. The CDR3 contains 17 residues. J was trimmed by 5 bases and V by 1 base; bases with no gene match: 11. Germline V lookup: CDR1 SGHTA, CDR2 FQGNSA.

This chain links TRBV6-2 or TRBV6-3 with TRBJ2-1; D may be TRBD2 (5 bases). The V end was cut by 3 bases, the J end by 15 bases, with 18 bases between. The CDR3 sequence is 13 residues long. Germline V gives CDR1 MNHEY, CDR2 SVGEGT. In nucleotides, the CDR3 is TGTGCCAGCAGTTATGTGAGTACCCGGGATTGGTTCTTC. It is translated as CASSYVSTRDWFF.

The chain employs TRBV7-2 and TRBJ1-2; 9 bases fit TRBD1. V lost 4 bases to trimming and J lost 4 bases; unmatched junction nucleotides: 7. In germline, CDR1 is SGHTA, CDR2 FQGNSA. This CDR3 comprises 15 residues. CDR3 sequence reads: CASSSKTGGFYGYTF. The DNA for the CDR3 is TGTGCCAGCAGCTCGAAGACAGGGGGATTCTATGGCTACACCTTC.

The CDR3 bases are TGCGCCAGCAGCGAACAGGGGGCCGGCGAGACCCAGTACTTC. Translation: CASSEQGAGETQYF. The rearrangement uses TRBV5-1 and TRBJ2-5, with TRBD1 identical over 9 bases. CDR1 and CDR2 (germline): SGHRS, YFSETQ. V shed 4 bases and J 5 bases; nucleotides not matched to a gene: 6. The CDR3 contains 14 residues. The full variable domain, with the rest looked up from reference TRBV5-1 and TRBJ2-5, is KAGVTQTPRYLIKTRGQQVTLSCSPISGHRSVSWYQQTPGQGLQFLFEYFSETQRNKGNFPGRFSGRQFSNSRSEMNVSTLELGDSALYLCASSEQGAGETQYFGPGTRLLVL.

This chain links TRBV24-1 with TRBJ1-4; the D gene is possibly TRBD1 (5 bases). This CDR3 region has 14 residues. CDR1 is KGHDR, CDR2 SFDVKD, per germline. The V gene lost 4 bases and the J gene lost 8 bases, with 13 bases spanning the gap. CDR3 loop: CATSDGGWEEKLFF. In nucleotides, the CDR3 is TGTGCCACCAGTGACGGGGGATGGGAGGAAAAACTGTTTTTT.

This chain joins TRBV9 and TRBJ1-1; 7 nucleotides agree with TRBD1. CDR1 is SGDLS, CDR2 YYNGEE, per germline. V was pared by 0 bases and J by 5 bases, with 4 bases of the junction left unmatched. The CDR3 covers 14 residues. The CDR3 DNA sequence: TGTGCCAGCAGCGTAGTGGGGACAGTAACTGAAGCTTTCTTT. Translating it yields CASSVVGTVTEAFF. The variable domain in full, completed from reference TRBV9 and TRBJ1-1, reads DSGVTQTPKHLITATGQRVTLRCSPRSGDLSVYWYQQSLDQGLQFLIQYYNGEERAKGNILERFSAQQFPDLHSELNLSSLELGDSALYFCASSVVGTVTEAFFGQGTRLTVV.

This sequence joins TRBV10-1 and TRBJ1-1; D gene unclear. V was trimmed by 6 bases and J by 1 base, leaving 12 bases between them. The CDR3 has 14 amino acids. Germline V gives CDR1 WNHNN, CDR2 SYGVQD (reference sequence). CDR3 nucleotides: TGCGCCAGCAGGCCCCCGGGTGAGAACACTGAAGCTTTCTTT. Its protein is CASRPPGENTEAFF.

V gene TRBV7-8 combines with J gene TRBJ2-7; D might be TRBD1 (6 bases). Trimming cost V 5 bases and J 0 bases, with 17 bases left between them. Germline CDR1 is SGHVS and CDR2 is FQNEAQ. The CDR3 has 16 residues. The CDR3, as DNA: TGTGCCAGCAGCGCCAGGGGACGTGGGAGCTCCTACGAGCAGTACGTC. Translating gives CASSARGRGSSYEQYV.

V and J are TRBV29-1 and TRBJ2-3; 10 nucleotides align to TRBD1. The germline V gene has CDR1 SQVTM and CDR2 ANQGSEA. Trimming at V came to 7 bases and at J to 3 bases, leaving 7 bases not matched to a gene. The CDR3 is made up of 14 amino acids. This CDR3 is CSDRDRGLTDTQYF. The CDR3 nucleotides read TGCAGCGACCGGGACAGGGGATTGACAGATACGCAGTATTTT.

The chain employs TRBV18 and TRBJ1-3, with D perhaps matching TRBD1 (6 bases). The CDR3 totals 15 residues. Trimming stripped 4 bases from V and 0 bases from J, with 10 bases between. Looked up from germline, CDR1 is KGHSH and CDR2 is LQKENI. CDR3 coding DNA: TGTGCCAGCTCACTAACAGGGAGCTCTGGAAACACCATATATTTT. Protein: CASSLTGSSGNTIYF.

The rearrangement links TRBV18 to TRBJ1-1; 8 nucleotides align to TRBD1. V lost 3 bases to trimming and J lost 5 bases; unmatched junction nucleotides: 8. Germline V gene data show CDR1 as KGHSH and CDR2 as LQKENI. The CDR3 has 15 residues. The CDR3 region is CASSPDREGHTEAFF. The CDR3 bases are TGTGCCAGCTCACCGGACAGGGAAGGGCATACTGAAGCTTTCTTT.

The rearrangement joins TRBV6-5 to TRBJ2-1, with D possibly being TRBD2 (5 bases). Germline-derived CDR1 and CDR2 are MNHEY and SVGAGI. The V gene lost 8 bases and the J gene lost 2 bases, with 16 bases spanning the gap. This CDR3 has 15 residues. CDR3 in amino acids: CASSTQLATYNEQFF. The CDR3 nucleotides are TGTGCCAGCTCAACCCAGCTAGCTACCTACAATGAGCAGTTCTTC.

The rearrangement links TRBV7-2 to TRBJ2-3; the D gene is possibly TRBD1 (5 bases). The CDR3 contains 13 residues. Germline CDR1 is SGHTA and CDR2 is FQGNSA. The V and J ends lost 1 base and 4 bases respectively, with 6 bases between them. The CDR3 nucleotides read TGTGCCAGCAGCTTAGGACAGCCAGATACGCAGTATTTT. Encoded protein: CASSLGQPDTQYF.

The V call is TRBV11-2, the J call TRBJ2-5; weak D call: TRBD1 (6 bases). The ends were cut back, 5 bases at V and 2 bases at J, with 9 bases in the middle. From germline, CDR1 is SGHAT and CDR2 FQNNGV. The CDR3 sequence is 13 residues long. CDR3 nucleotides: TGTGCCAGCAGCGCTAGGGGGCAAGAGACCCAGTACTTC. This encodes CASSARGQETQYF.

The V call is TRBV2, the J call TRBJ1-1; D gene unclear. Trimming removed 5 bases at V and 0 bases at J, with 7 bases between. The CDR3 covers 13 residues. Germline V gene lookup returns CDR1 SNHLY and CDR2 FYNNEI. CDR3 in amino acids: CASSSALNTEAFF. The CDR3 nucleotides read TGTGCCAGCAGTTCCGCCTTGAACACTGAAGCTTTCTTT.

In nucleotides, the CDR3 is TGTGCCAGCAGCCCGGACGGGGCTAACTATGGCTACACCTTC. Its translation is CASSPDGANYGYTF. The chain links TRBV7-3 to TRBJ1-2; D gene ambiguous. CDR1 and CDR2 (germline): SGHTA, FQGTGA. The CDR3 spans 14 residues. Between the trimmed V and J ends, which lost 5 bases and 0 bases, there was a span of 10 bases. Full variable domain (missing parts from reference TRBV7-3 and TRBJ1-2): GAGVSQTPSNKVTEKGKYVELRCDPISGHTALYWYRQSLGQGPEFLIYFQGTGAADDSGLPNDRFFAVRPEGSVSTLKIQRTERGDSAVYLCASSPDGANYGYTFGSGTRLTVV.

Only a few counts were recorded for this clone. V is TRBV12-3 or TRBV12-4 and J is TRBJ1-2, with 8 bases identical to TRBD1. This CDR3 spans 13 amino acids. V shed 5 bases and J 4 bases; nucleotides not matched to a gene: 3. CDR3 sequence reads: CASSQDRAYGYTF. The CDR3 nucleotides are TGTGCCAGCAGTCAGGACAGGGCCTATGGCTACACCTTC.